Below are 29 T cell receptor beta chains sequenced from a single sample in a study of blood T cell repertoires in COVID-19. Assay: immunoSEQ multiplex PCR; the TCRdb copy retains only in-frame clones and omits some. The sample contains about 16,000 clones, roughly 92% of which appear only once. The material sequenced was peripheral blood. The source is a human donor with active COVID-19. The donor label of this sample is uncertain.

The gene calls are TRBV4-3 and TRBJ1-2; 10 positions match TRBD1. The V gene's germline CDR1 is LGHNA and CDR2 YSLEER. V shed 4 bases, J shed 7 bases, and the junction held 6 bases outside the gene matches. This CDR3 region has 14 residues. This CDR3 reads CASSPGQGVIGYTF. DNA of the CDR3: TGCGCCAGCAGCCCCGGACAGGGGGTGATTGGCTACACCTTC.

The V call is TRBV2, the J call TRBJ2-7, with D possibly matching TRBD1 (5 bases). Germline V lookup: CDR1 SNHLY, CDR2 FYNNEI. The V end lost 4 bases, the J end lost 3 bases, and 7 bases lay between the germline ends. This CDR3 is built from 12 residues. The CDR3 is CASSVQGYEQYF. Here the CDR3 DNA reads TGTGCCAGCAGTGTTCAGGGCTACGAGCAGTACTTC.

V is TRBV28 and J is TRBJ2-5, with 8 nucleotides matching TRBD1. The CDR3 sequence is 15 residues long. Looked up from germline, CDR1 is MDHEN and CDR2 is SYDVKM. V was clipped by 6 bases and J by 3 bases; unmatched bases: 9. The chain's CDR3 is CASSMQGAGEETQYF. In DNA form, the CDR3 reads TGTGCCAGCAGCATGCAGGGGGCTGGCGAAGAGACCCAGTACTTC.

This clone was recorded once. The chain is built from TRBV2 and TRBJ2-3; TRBD1 agrees at 7 bases. Germline V gives CDR1 SNHLY, CDR2 FYNNEI. The CDR3 extends over 16 amino acids. V shed 9 bases, J shed 3 bases, and the junction held 15 bases outside the gene matches. The CDR3 DNA reads TGTGCCAGTGTGAAAGAGACAGGGAAGAGGACAGATACGCAGTATTTT. It yields the protein CASVKETGKRTDTQYF.

The chain carries TRBV18 and TRBJ2-2; 7 bases align to TRBD1. The CDR3 consists of 15 residues. Germline-derived CDR1 and CDR2 are KGHSH and LQKENI. The trim removed 3 bases at V and 5 bases at J, leaving 6 bases unmatched. CDR3 protein: CASSPFGTATGELFF. The CDR3 DNA reads as TGTGCCAGCTCACCCTTCGGGACAGCAACCGGGGAGCTGTTTTTT. Filled out from reference TRBV18 and TRBJ2-2, the complete variable domain reads NAGVMQNPRHLVRRRGQEARLRCSPMKGHSHVYWYRQLPEEGLKFMVYLQKENIIDESGMPKERFSAEFPKEGPSILRIQQVVRGDSAAYFCASSPFGTATGELFFGEGSRLTVL.

In its sample, this clone was seen once. The J gene is TRBJ2-1, the V gene TRBV5-1, with D possibly TRBD1 on 5 matching bases. The CDR3 runs 13 residues. Trimming shortened V by 0 bases and J by 15 bases, and 16 bases separated the two germline ends. From germline, CDR1 is SGHRS and CDR2 YFSETQ. Here the CDR3 DNA reads TGCGCCAGCAGCTTGGGCAGGATAGGTCAGGGGTTCTTC. Encoded protein: CASSLGRIGQGFF.

The chain combines TRBV11-2 with TRBJ2-7, with D unresolved. V lost 6 bases and J 3 bases, leaving 15 bases between the germline ends. Germline lookup yields CDR1 SGHAT and CDR2 FQNNGV. CDR3 length: 14 amino acids. The CDR3 nucleotides are TGTGCCAGCAGGTCCGGGTTTACCTTCTACGAGCAGTACTTC. It encodes CASRSGFTFYEQYF.

The chain carries TRBV28 and TRBJ2-1; TRBD2 agrees at 8 bases. Trimming cost V 6 bases and J 4 bases; bases outside gene matches: 5. This CDR3 spans 14 amino acids. Germline V gene sequence: CDR1 MDHEN, CDR2 SYDVKM. The CDR3 spells CASRPGLDYNEQFF. As DNA, the CDR3 is TGTGCCAGCAGACCGGGACTAGATTACAATGAGCAGTTCTTC.

V gene TRBV27 combines with J gene TRBJ1-5; no firm D call. Per germline, CDR1 MNHEY and CDR2 SMNVEV (reference sequence). The V end was cut by 7 bases, the J end by 5 bases, with 21 bases between. The CDR3 runs to 16 residues. As DNA, the CDR3 is TGTGCCAGCAAAAGAGAGGAGGGAGGGCCGGATCAGCCCCAGCATTTT. It specifies CASKREEGGPDQPQHF.

The rearrangement links TRBV30 to TRBJ1-3; maybe TRBD1 (5 bases). This CDR3 spans 15 amino acids. Trimming took off 2 bases at V and 1 base at J, with 12 bases between the two ends. In germline, CDR1 is GTSNPN, CDR2 SVGIG (reference sequence). CDR3 amino acids: CAWSTRVISGNTIYF. CDR3 sequence (DNA): TGTGCCTGGAGTACCAGGGTAATTTCTGGAAACACCATATATTTT.

This clone appeared once. The rearrangement joins TRBV2 to TRBJ2-7; the D gene is possibly TRBD2 (5 bases). The CDR3 is 11 residues long. Germline V lookup: CDR1 SNHLY, CDR2 FYNNEI. Trimming cost V 2 bases and J 7 bases, with 6 bases left between them. The DNA for the CDR3 is TGTGCCAGCAGTGAACGGGATGAGCAGTACTTC. Protein product: CASSERDEQYF.

Only one count was recorded for this clone. V is TRBV5-1 and J is TRBJ2-1; 7 bases match TRBD1. The V gene's germline CDR1 is SGHRS and CDR2 YFSETQ. The CDR3 has 14 amino acids. With 4 bases clipped from V and 6 bases from J, the junction kept 7 bases outside the gene matches. The CDR3 region is CASSQGQVGNEQFF. CDR3 nucleotides: TGCGCCAGCAGCCAAGGACAGGTAGGCAATGAGCAGTTCTTC.

This clone has only one observation. The V and J genes are TRBV4-1 and TRBJ2-3; TRBD2 agrees at 12 bases. Germline lookup yields CDR1 MGHRA and CDR2 YSYEKL. The trim removed 3 bases at V and 12 bases at J, leaving 7 bases unmatched. The CDR3 is made up of 14 amino acids. The CDR3 loop reads CASSQTGTSGLQYF. The DNA of the CDR3 is TGCGCCAGCAGCCAGACCGGGACTAGCGGGCTTCAGTATTTT.

The V gene is TRBV18, the J gene TRBJ1-3, with D unresolved. Germline CDR1 and CDR2: KGHSH and LQKENI. Trimming pared 6 bases from V and 3 bases from J, leaving 15 bases between. The CDR3 has 15 residues. CDR3 amino acids: CASSEGNGDGNTIYF. CDR3 coding DNA: TGTGCCAGCTCTGAGGGCAACGGAGATGGAAACACCATATATTTT.

The genes are TRBV3-1 (or the pseudogene TRBV3-2) and TRBJ1-5; D unresolved. Germline-derived CDR1 and CDR2 are LGHDT and YNNKEL (reference sequence). The germline V and J ends were trimmed by 8 bases and 0 bases, with 8 bases remaining between them. The CDR3 totals 13 residues. CDR3 amino acids: CASAPDSNQPQHF. CDR3 DNA: TGTGCCAGCGCGCCCGATAGCAATCAGCCCCAGCATTTT.

This clone has just one count. The chain combines TRBV7-9 with TRBJ2-7; 9 bases align to TRBD1. Trimming cost V 5 bases and J 5 bases; bases outside gene matches: 7. This CDR3 is 14 amino acids long. Germline-derived CDR1 and CDR2 are SEHNR and FQNEAQ (reference sequence). The CDR3 is CASSRGTGFNEQYF. DNA of the CDR3: TGTGCCAGCAGCCGCGGGACAGGGTTCAACGAGCAGTACTTC.

The chain links TRBV3-1 (or the pseudogene TRBV3-2) to TRBJ2-3; D is possibly TRBD1 (5 bases). The CDR3 sequence is 13 residues long. The germline V gene has CDR1 LGHDT and CDR2 YNNKEL (reference sequence). V lost 4 bases and J lost 5, with 10 bases in between. CDR3 in DNA: TGTGCCAGCAGCCCCATAAGGGGAGATACGCAGTATTTT. Translation gives CASSPIRGDTQYF.

The chain links TRBV6-5 to TRBJ2-7; maybe TRBD2 (6 bases). In germline, CDR1 is MNHEY, CDR2 SVGAGI. This CDR3 has 15 amino acids. V lost 4 bases to trimming and J lost 6 bases, with 19 bases between them. CDR3 loop: CASSFFPRTTAEQYF. CDR3 sequence (DNA): TGTGCCAGCAGTTTTTTCCCAAGGACTACTGCCGAGCAGTACTTC.

The chain links TRBV18 to TRBJ1-1; D possibly corresponds to TRBD1 (5 bases). With 3 bases removed from V and 3 bases from J, the gap between germline ends came to 11 bases. The CDR3 sequence is 14 residues long. The germline CDR1 and CDR2 sequences are KGHSH and LQKENI. Here the CDR3 reads CASSPGLLDTEAFF. Here the CDR3 DNA reads TGTGCCAGCTCACCGGGACTATTGGACACTGAAGCTTTCTTT.

This clone was recorded only once. A much bigger clone sits one base away, suggesting this may be a read error. Distinct nucleotide sequences in the sample also encode this CDR3. The chain links TRBV6-1 to TRBJ1-3; a possible D gene is TRBD1 (5 bases). Trimming took 1 base from V and 2 from J, leaving 9 bases between them. This CDR3 comprises 15 residues. Germline lookup yields CDR1 MNHNS and CDR2 SASEGT. The CDR3 nucleotides are TGTGCCAGCAGTGAAGAGACGGGGGCTGGAAACACCATATATTTT. Its translation: CASSEETGAGNTIYF.

The rearrangement uses TRBV18 and TRBJ1-5, with a possible D match to TRBD1 (5 bases). In germline, CDR1 is KGHSH, CDR2 LQKENI. This CDR3 is 17 amino acids long. V lost 3 bases and J lost 0, with 15 bases in between. The CDR3 DNA follows: TGTGCCAGCTCACCCGGAGGGGCTGGTAATAGCAATCAGCCCCAGCATTTT. This sequence encodes CASSPGGAGNSNQPQHF.

This clone was recorded once. The rearrangement joins TRBV19 to TRBJ2-1; the D gene is possibly TRBD2 (6 bases). This CDR3 is built from 16 residues. The germline CDR1 and CDR2 sequences are LNHDA and SQIVND (reference sequence). Between the trimmed V and J ends, which lost 3 bases and 2 bases, there was a span of 14 bases. The CDR3 protein is CASSIGRERAYNEQFF. In DNA, the CDR3 is TGTGCCAGTAGTATCGGGCGGGAAAGGGCCTACAATGAGCAGTTCTTC.

This clone has just one count. The chain has TRBV30 and TRBJ1-4, with D perhaps TRBD1 (6 bases). Germline V lookup: CDR1 GTSNPN, CDR2 SVGIG (reference sequence). Trimming shortened V by 7 bases and J by 2 bases, and 17 bases separated the two germline ends. The CDR3 sequence is 15 residues long. The CDR3 DNA sequence: TGTGCCTCGACTCGCGTTACAGGGACTAATGAAAAACTGTTTTTT. Protein sequence: CASTRVTGTNEKLFF.

This rearrangement joins TRBV6-6 to TRBJ2-7, with 10 bases aligning to TRBD2. After removal of 7 bases from V and 4 bases from J, the junction contained 4 bases not matched to a gene. The CDR3 sequence is 13 residues long. CDR1 is MNHNY and CDR2 is SVGAGI in the germline V gene (reference sequence). The CDR3 DNA follows: TGTGCCAGCACCGCTAGCGGGAGATACGAGCAGTACTTC. Its translation: CASTASGRYEQYF.

The chain has TRBV2 and TRBJ1-1; D is unresolved. The germline gives CDR1 SNHLY, CDR2 FYNNEI. The CDR3 runs 14 residues. Trimming cost V 6 bases and J 1 base, with 12 bases left between them. The CDR3 DNA sequence: TGTGCCAGCAGGGGCGACGGCCCGAACACTGAAGCTTTCTTT. Its protein is CASRGDGPNTEAFF.

In its sample, this clone ranks as medium-sized. This rearrangement joins TRBV11-2 to TRBJ1-5, with D unresolved. V was shortened by 1 base and J by 3 bases, with 16 bases between the two germline ends. CDR1 and CDR2 (germline): SGHAT, FQNNGV. This CDR3 contains 17 residues. In nucleotides, the CDR3 is TGTGCCAGCAGCTTAGGGTCCGGCGGAGAATCCAATCAGCCCCAGCATTTT. It is translated as CASSLGSGGESNQPQHF.

The chain combines TRBV7-9 with TRBJ1-2, with D uncertain. Germline CDR1 SEHNR, CDR2 FQNEAQ (reference sequence). V lost 3 bases and J lost 8, with 10 bases in between. The CDR3 has 12 amino acids. The CDR3 DNA follows: TGTGCCAGCAGCTTCGACACGCAGGGCTACACCTTC. Protein: CASSFDTQGYTF.

This rearrangement joins TRBV6-5 to TRBJ1-5; perhaps TRBD1 as D (5 bases). Germline V CDR1 and CDR2: MNHEY, SVGAGI. V was cut by 7 bases and J by 1 base, with 14 bases left in between. The length of the CDR3 is 15 residues. The CDR3 coding sequence is TGTGCCAGCATCCGGGACGCGGGGAGCAATCAGCCCCAGCATTTT. This sequence encodes CASIRDAGSNQPQHF.

The chain is built from TRBV5-1 and TRBJ2-7, with 8 bases lining up with TRBD1. The germline V gene has CDR1 SGHRS and CDR2 YFSETQ. The CDR3 has 15 residues. With V trimmed by 1 base and J by 7 bases, 10 bases remained unmatched. In DNA form, the CDR3 reads TGCGCCAGCAGCTTGAGGTACCAGGGGGCTGGGGAGCAGTACTTC. As protein: CASSLRYQGAGEQYF.